A selection of T cell receptor beta chains follows, all from one sample in a study of control samples from healthy donors and cancer patients. The repertoire was sequenced with immunoSEQ multiplex PCR; TCRdb's copy has only in-frame clones and lacks some. The profile shows 65,000 to 95,000 clones, about nine tenths of them singletons. The sequenced sample was blood. The receptors were sampled from a man aged 45-65 years in good health. CDR3s include the opening cysteine and the closing phenylalanine or tryptophan. The order of the fields is J gene, V gene, clone size, D gene, CDR3 DNA, CDR3 protein. A D gene is named only where the DNA matches it firmly. Clone size, where shown, is once, few, many, or a class for clones that have expanded.

>TRBJ2-7|TRBV5-5|.|TRBD1
TGTGCCAGCAGCTTGGATCCAGGGGGATCCTACGAGCAGTACTTC
CASSLDPGGSYEQYF
>TRBJ1-1|TRBV24-1|.|TRBD1
TGTGCCACCAGACAGGGGGCGAACACTGAAGCTTTCTTT
CATRQGANTEAFF
>TRBJ2-1|TRBV6-5|.|TRBD1
TGTGCCAGCAGCCAGGGGGCAGCGGAGCAGTTCTTC
CASSQGAAEQFF
>TRBJ2-5|TRBV3-1/TRBV3-2|.|TRBD2
TGTGCCAGCAGCCCGGGACTAGCATCAGAGACCCAGTACTTC
CASSPGLASETQYF
>TRBJ1-1|TRBV13|.|.
TGTGCCAGCAGCCTAAGGAGGGGACAATTTACTGAAGCTTTCTTT
CASSLRRGQFTEAFF
>TRBJ2-7|TRBV7-2|.|.
TGTGCCAGCAGCGTATCAGGGGCCGGTGGGTTCGAGCAGTACTTC
CASSVSGAGGFEQYF
>TRBJ1-1|TRBV24-1|.|.
TGTGCCAGGCCCGAAAACACGGAGGGGACTGAAGCTTTCTTT
CARPENTEGTEAFF
>TRBJ1-1|TRBV12-3/TRBV12-4|.|TRBD1
TGTGCCAGCAGCCCAAGGGGGCGTACTGAAGCTTTCTTT
CASSPRGRTEAFF
>TRBJ1-5|TRBV5-1|.|.
TGCGCCAGCAGCTTGGATGCTAGGGGCTCGGGCAATCAGCCCCAGCATTTT
CASSLDARGSGNQPQHF
>TRBJ2-3|TRBV3-1/TRBV3-2|.|.
TGTGCCAGCAGCCAAGGGACTTCTAGCACAGATACGCAGTATTTT
CASSQGTSSTDTQYF
>TRBJ1-5|TRBV27|once|TRBD1
TGTGCCAGCACAAAATGGAGCGGGACAGGGGGTTTGGCTAGCAATCAGCCCCAGCATTTT
CASTKWSGTGGLASNQPQHF
>TRBJ1-2|TRBV6-5|once|.
TGTGCTAGCAGTTCTCGTGCAGGAGATGGCTACACCTTC
CASSSRAGDGYTF
>TRBJ2-7|TRBV12-3/TRBV12-4|.|.
TGTGCCAGCAGCCCGAGCTCCTACGAGCAGTACTTC
CASSPSSYEQYF
>TRBJ1-4|TRBV30|.|.
TGTGCCTGGAGTGGGGTGAGGGAAAAACTGTTTTTT
CAWSGVREKLFF
>TRBJ2-3|TRBV6-2/TRBV6-3|.|.
TGTGCCAGCAGCCTTACCCACCCCCATAGGGGCACAGATACGCAGTATTTT
CASSLTHPHRGTDTQYF
>TRBJ2-7|TRBV21-1|.|.
TGTGCCAGCAGCAAAGAGGTAGTGGACAGGATATACGAGCAGTACTTC
CASSKEVVDRIYEQYF
>TRBJ2-1|TRBV19|.|.
TGTGCCAGTCAGATCTACAATGAGCAGTTCTTC
CASQIYNEQFF
>TRBJ1-6|TRBV12-3/TRBV12-4|.|.
TGTGCCAGCAGCCGGTTAGGTTCACCCCTCCACTTT
CASSRLGSPLHF
>TRBJ2-1|TRBV2|few|TRBD1
TGTGCCAGCAGTTCTCAGGGGGCGAAAGACAATGAGCAGTTCTTC
CASSSQGAKDNEQFF
>TRBJ2-1|TRBV4-2|.|TRBD2
TGTGCCAGCAGCCAAGCCGGAGCGGGGGGATACAATGAGCAGTTCTTC
CASSQAGAGGYNEQFF
>TRBJ2-3|TRBV9|.|TRBD2
TGTGCCAGCAGCTCCTTAGCGGGGGGGCCGACAGATACGCAGTATTTT
CASSSLAGGPTDTQYF
>TRBJ1-2|TRBV6-5|.|TRBD1
TGTGCCAGCAGTTACTCAGGACAGGCCTATGGCTACACCTTC
CASSYSGQAYGYTF
>TRBJ2-1|TRBV3-1/TRBV3-2|.|.
TGTGCCAGCAGCCAAGATTTAAAGCAGTTCTTC
CASSQDLKQFF
>TRBJ1-2|TRBV5-1|.|TRBD1
TGCGCCAGCAGCTATTCAGGGGGCTCAGGCTACACCTTC
CASSYSGGSGYTF
>TRBJ2-7|TRBV5-4|.|TRBD1
TGTGCCAGCAGCGCCCGGACAGGCCACTACGAGCAGTACTTC
CASSARTGHYEQYF
>TRBJ1-1|TRBV3-1/TRBV3-2|few|TRBD1
TGTGCCAGCAGCCTTCGGACAGGGGCAGGAAACACTGAAGCTTTCTTT
CASSLRTGAGNTEAFF
>TRBJ1-2|TRBV10-3|.|.
TGTGCCATCAGTGTAGCAGGAGGCTACACCTTC
CAISVAGGYTF
>TRBJ1-2|TRBV10-3|.|.
TGTGCCATCAGTGAGGGATCTGGACCCTGGAATGGCTACACCTTC
CAISEGSGPWNGYTF
>TRBJ1-6|TRBV11-2|.|.
TGTGCCAGCAGCTTAGGGGACGTCCAGGGACCCATAAGGAATTCACCCCTCCACTTT
CASSLGDVQGPIRNSPLHF
>TRBJ2-5|TRBV30|once|TRBD2
TGTGCCTGGAGTGTTGGACTAGCGGGGCCAGAGACCCAGTACTTC
CAWSVGLAGPETQYF
>TRBJ2-1|TRBV5-8|.|TRBD2
TGTGCCAGCAGCGAAGGGACTAGCACCCACAATGAGCAGTTCTTC
CASSEGTSTHNEQFF
>TRBJ1-6|TRBV30|few|.
TGTGCCTGGAGTGACAGGGATTCACCCCTCCACTTT
CAWSDRDSPLHF
>TRBJ2-5|TRBV7-2|.|TRBD2
TGTGCCAGCAGCCTCAGACTAGCGGGGGGGCTTCTCCAAGAGACCCAGTACTTC
CASSLRLAGGLLQETQYF
>TRBJ2-3|TRBV15|.|TRBD1
TGTGCCACCAGCAGAGACTCTGGGGGACAGGGGCGCACATTTAGCACAGATACGCAGTATTTT
CATSRDSGGQGRTFSTDTQYF
>TRBJ1-5|TRBV2|.|.
TGTGCCAGCACCGCCCTGGGGAATCGGCCCCAGCATTTT
CASTALGNRPQHF
>TRBJ2-1|TRBV6-4|.|TRBD2
TGTGCCAGCAGTGACTCCGGGCGGGGGGAAGGCAATGAGCAGTTCTTC
CASSDSGRGEGNEQFF